These 3 T cell receptor beta chains were all obtained from the same sample, sequenced in a study of beta chain features in type 1 diabetes. Every bit of the isolated RNA underwent reverse transcription, so sequencing read expressed TCRB transcripts. The repertoire was sequenced with immunoSEQ multiplex PCR; TCRdb's copy has only in-frame clones and lacks some. Of some 240,000 clones in the sample, 16% are singletons; the top ten hold 0.065% to 0.095%. These receptors' antigens are unknown. Findings and caveats of the study: All four CD4+ subsets of Type 1 diabetes patients contained TCRB CDR3s that were moderately but significantly shorter.

Source material: naive CD4+ T cells from blood. All receptors derive from a man aged 30-40 years with type 1 diabetes.

CDR3 protein: CASSQDKTFRGSRDIQYF. CDR3 sequence (DNA): TGCGCCAGCAGCCAAGATAAGACCTTTCGCGGGAGTCGGGACATTCAGTACTTC. This chain uses TRBV4-1 with TRBJ2-4; TRBD2 agrees at 7 bases. The ends lost 0 bases at V and 8 bases at J; junction bases unmatched: 16. Germline V CDR1 and CDR2: MGHRA, YSYEKL. CDR3 length equals 18 residues.

The chain joins TRBV6-1 to TRBJ2-3; D is ambiguous. The V and J ends lost 4 bases and 6 bases respectively, with 5 bases between them. CDR1 is MNHNS and CDR2 is SASEGT in the germline V gene. The CDR3 length is 11 residues. CDR3 in amino acids: CASSVGDTQYF. The CDR3 DNA sequence: TGTGCCAGCAGTGTCGGGGATACGCAGTATTTT.

This clone was recorded a few times. The chain recombines TRBV27 with TRBJ2-5; 9 bases are a match to TRBD1. After removal of 6 bases from V and 4 bases from J, the junction contained 3 bases not matched to a gene. Germline loops: CDR1 MNHEY, CDR2 SMNVEV (reference sequence). CDR3 length: 13 residues. The CDR3, as DNA: TGTGCCAGCAGGGGGACAGGGCGAGAGACCCAGTACTTC. Protein: CASRGTGRETQYF.